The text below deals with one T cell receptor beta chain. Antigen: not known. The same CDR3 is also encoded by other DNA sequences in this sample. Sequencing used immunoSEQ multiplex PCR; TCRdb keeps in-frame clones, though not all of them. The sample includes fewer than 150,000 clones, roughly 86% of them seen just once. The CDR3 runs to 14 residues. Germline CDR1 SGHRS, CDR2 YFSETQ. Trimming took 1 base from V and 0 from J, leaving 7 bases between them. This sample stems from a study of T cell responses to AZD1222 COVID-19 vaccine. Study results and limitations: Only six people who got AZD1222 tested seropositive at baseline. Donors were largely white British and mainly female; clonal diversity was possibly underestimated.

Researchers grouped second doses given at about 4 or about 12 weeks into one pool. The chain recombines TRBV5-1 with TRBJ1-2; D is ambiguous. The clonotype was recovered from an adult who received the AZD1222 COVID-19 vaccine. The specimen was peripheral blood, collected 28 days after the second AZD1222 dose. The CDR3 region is CASSLLDANYGYTF. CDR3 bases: TGCGCCAGCAGCTTGCTGGATGCTAACTATGGCTACACCTTC.